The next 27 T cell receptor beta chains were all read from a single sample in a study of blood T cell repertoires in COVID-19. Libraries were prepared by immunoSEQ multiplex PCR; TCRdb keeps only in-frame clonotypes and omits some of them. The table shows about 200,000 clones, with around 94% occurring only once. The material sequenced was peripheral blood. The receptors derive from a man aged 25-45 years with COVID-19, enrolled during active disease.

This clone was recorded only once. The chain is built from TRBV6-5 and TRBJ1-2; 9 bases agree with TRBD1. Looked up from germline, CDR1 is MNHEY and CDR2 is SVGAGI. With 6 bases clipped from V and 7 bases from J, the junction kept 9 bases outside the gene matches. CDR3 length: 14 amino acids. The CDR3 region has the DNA TGTGCCAGCAGATCAACAGGGGGCGGTGGTGGCTACACCTTC. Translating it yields CASRSTGGGGGYTF.

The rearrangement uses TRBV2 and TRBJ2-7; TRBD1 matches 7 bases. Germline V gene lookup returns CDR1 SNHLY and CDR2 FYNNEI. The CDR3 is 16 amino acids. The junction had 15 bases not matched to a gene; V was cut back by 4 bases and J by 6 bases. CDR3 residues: CASSATNPGQTREQYF. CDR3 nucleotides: TGTGCCAGCAGTGCAACGAACCCGGGACAGACTCGCGAGCAGTACTTC.

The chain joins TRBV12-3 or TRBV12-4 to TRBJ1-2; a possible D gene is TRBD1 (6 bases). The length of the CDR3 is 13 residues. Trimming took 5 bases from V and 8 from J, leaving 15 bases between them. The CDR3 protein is CASSTGTMTGYTF. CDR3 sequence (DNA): TGTGCCAGCAGTACCGGGACAATGACGGGCTACACCTTC.

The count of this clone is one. The CDR3 is CASLSTNNQPQHF. DNA of the CDR3: TGTGCCAGTCTCTCCACAAACAATCAGCCCCAGCATTTT. This chain joins TRBV6-5 and TRBJ1-5; D not resolved. Between the trimmed V and J ends, which lost 9 bases and 3 bases, there was a span of 12 bases. The CDR3 totals 13 residues. The germline V gene encodes CDR1 MNHEY and CDR2 SVGAGI.

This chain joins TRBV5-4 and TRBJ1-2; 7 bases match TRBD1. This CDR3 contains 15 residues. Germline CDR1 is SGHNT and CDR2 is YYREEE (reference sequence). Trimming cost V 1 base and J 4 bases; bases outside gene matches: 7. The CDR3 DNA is TGTGCCAGCAGCTTGCAGGGACAGATAACCTATGGCTACACCTTC. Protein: CASSLQGQITYGYTF. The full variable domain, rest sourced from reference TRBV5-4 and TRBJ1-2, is ETGVTQSPTHLIKTRGQQVTLRCSSQSGHNTVSWYQQALGQGPQFIFQYYREEENGRGNFPPRFSGLQFPNYSSELNVNALELDDSALYLCASSLQGQITYGYTFGSGTRLTVV.

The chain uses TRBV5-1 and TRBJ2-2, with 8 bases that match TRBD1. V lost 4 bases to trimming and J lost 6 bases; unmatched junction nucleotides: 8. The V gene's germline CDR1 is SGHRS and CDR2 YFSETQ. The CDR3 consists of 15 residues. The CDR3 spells CASSPRTGRSGELFF. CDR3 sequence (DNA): TGCGCCAGCAGCCCTAGGACAGGGCGATCCGGGGAGCTGTTTTTT.

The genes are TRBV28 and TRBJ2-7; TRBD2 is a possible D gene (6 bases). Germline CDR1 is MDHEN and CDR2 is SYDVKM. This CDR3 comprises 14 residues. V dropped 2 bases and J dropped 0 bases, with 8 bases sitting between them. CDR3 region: CASSLGGNSYEQYF. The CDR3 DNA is TGTGCCAGCAGTTTAGGCGGGAACTCCTACGAGCAGTACTTC. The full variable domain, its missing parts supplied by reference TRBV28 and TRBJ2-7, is DVKVTQSSRYLVKRTGEKVFLECVQDMDHENMFWYRQDPGLGLRLIYFSYDVKMKEKGDIPEGYSVSREKKERFSLILESASTNQTSMYLCASSLGGNSYEQYFGPGTRLTVT.

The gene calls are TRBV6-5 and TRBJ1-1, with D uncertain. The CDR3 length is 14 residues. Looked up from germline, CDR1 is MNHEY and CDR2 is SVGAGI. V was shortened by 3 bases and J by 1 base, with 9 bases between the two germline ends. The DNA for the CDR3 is TGTGCCAGCAGTTATCTCCGACAGAACACTGAAGCTTTCTTT. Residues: CASSYLRQNTEAFF.

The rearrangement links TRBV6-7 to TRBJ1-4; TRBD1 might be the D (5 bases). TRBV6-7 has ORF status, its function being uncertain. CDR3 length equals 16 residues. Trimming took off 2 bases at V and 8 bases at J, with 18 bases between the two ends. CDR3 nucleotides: TGTGCCAGCAGTTACCCCTCCGGGGGGAGAGGAGAAAAACTGTTTTTT. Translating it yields CASSYPSGGRGEKLFF.

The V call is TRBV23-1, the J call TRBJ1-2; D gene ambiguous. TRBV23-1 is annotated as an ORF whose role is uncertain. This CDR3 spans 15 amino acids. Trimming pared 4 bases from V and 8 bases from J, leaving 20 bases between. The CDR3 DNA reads TGCGCCAGCAGTCCCCGGGTTAGAGGGCCGGAAGGCTACACCTTC. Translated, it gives CASSPRVRGPEGYTF.

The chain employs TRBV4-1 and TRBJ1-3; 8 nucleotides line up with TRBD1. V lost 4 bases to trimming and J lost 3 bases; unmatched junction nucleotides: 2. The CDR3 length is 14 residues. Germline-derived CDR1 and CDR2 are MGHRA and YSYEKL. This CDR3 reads CASSPQGVGNTIYF. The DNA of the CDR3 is TGCGCCAGCAGCCCACAGGGGGTTGGAAACACCATATATTTT.

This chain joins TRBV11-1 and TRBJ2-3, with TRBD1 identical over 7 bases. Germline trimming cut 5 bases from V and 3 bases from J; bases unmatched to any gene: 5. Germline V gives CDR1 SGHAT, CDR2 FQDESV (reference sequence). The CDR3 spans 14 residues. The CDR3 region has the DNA TGTGCCAGCAGCCACACAGGGGCGACAGATACGCAGTATTTT. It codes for CASSHTGATDTQYF.

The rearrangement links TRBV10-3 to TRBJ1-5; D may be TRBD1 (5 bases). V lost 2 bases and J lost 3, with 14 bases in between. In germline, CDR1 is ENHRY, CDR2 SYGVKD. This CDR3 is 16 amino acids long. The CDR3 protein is CAISEGIGGANQPQHF. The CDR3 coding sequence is TGTGCCATCAGTGAGGGGATAGGAGGGGCCAATCAGCCCCAGCATTTT.

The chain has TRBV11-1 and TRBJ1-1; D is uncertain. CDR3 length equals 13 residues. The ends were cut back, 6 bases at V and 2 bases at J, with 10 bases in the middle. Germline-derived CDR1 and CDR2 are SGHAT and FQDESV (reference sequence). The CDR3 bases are TGTGCCAGCAGACTCCTAGAAAACACTGAAGCTTTCTTT. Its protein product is CASRLLENTEAFF.

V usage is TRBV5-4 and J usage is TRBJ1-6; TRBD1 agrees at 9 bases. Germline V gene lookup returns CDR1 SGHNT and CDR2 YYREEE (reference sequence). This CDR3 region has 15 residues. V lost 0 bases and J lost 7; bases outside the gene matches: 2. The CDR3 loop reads CASSLDRGHNSPLHF. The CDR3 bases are TGTGCCAGCAGCTTGGACAGGGGGCACAATTCACCCCTCCACTTT.

The CDR3 region has the DNA TGTGCCAGCTCACCCCCAGCGGGAGGGACCCAGTACTTC. As protein: CASSPPAGGTQYF. This sequence joins TRBV18 and TRBJ2-5, with 9 bases aligning to TRBD2. Germline V gene data show CDR1 as KGHSH and CDR2 as LQKENI. V trimming: 3 bases; J trimming: 7 bases; junction bases outside the gene matches: 3. The CDR3 has 13 amino acids.

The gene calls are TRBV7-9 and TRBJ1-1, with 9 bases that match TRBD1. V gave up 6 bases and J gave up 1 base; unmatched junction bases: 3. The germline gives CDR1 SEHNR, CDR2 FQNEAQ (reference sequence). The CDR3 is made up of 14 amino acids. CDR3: CASRPGQGNTEAFF. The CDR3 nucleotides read TGTGCCAGCAGACCGGGACAGGGGAACACTGAAGCTTTCTTT.

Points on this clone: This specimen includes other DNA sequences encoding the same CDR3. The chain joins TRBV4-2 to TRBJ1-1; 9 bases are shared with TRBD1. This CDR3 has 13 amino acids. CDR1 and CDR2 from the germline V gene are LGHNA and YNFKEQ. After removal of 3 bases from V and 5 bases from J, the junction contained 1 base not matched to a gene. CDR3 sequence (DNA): TGTGCCAGCAGCCAGGACAGGGGTACTGAAGCTTTCTTT. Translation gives CASSQDRGTEAFF.

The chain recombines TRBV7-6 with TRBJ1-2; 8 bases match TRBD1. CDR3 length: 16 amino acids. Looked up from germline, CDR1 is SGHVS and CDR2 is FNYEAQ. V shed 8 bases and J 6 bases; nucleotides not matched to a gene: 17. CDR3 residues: CASARGRQGNNHGYTF. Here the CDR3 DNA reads TGTGCCAGCGCCAGGGGCAGACAGGGGAATAATCATGGCTACACCTTC. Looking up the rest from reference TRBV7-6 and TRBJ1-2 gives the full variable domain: GAGVSQSPRYKVTKRGQDVALRCDPISGHVSLYWYRQALGQGPEFLTYFNYEAQQDKSGLPNDRFSAERPEGSISTLTIQRTEQRDSAMYRCASARGRQGNNHGYTFGSGTRLTVV.

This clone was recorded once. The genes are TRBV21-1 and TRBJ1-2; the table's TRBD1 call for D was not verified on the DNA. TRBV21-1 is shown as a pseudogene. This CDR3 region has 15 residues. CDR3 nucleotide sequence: TGTGCCAGCAGCGAGACAGGGGTGGCTAACTATGGCTACACCTTC. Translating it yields CASSETGVANYGYTF.

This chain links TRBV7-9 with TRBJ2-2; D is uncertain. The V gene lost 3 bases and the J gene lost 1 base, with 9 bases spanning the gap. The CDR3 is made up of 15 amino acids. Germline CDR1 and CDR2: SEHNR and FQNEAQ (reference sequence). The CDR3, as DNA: TGTGCCAGCAGCTTCTACGGAGTGAACACCGGGGAGCTGTTTTTT. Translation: CASSFYGVNTGELFF.

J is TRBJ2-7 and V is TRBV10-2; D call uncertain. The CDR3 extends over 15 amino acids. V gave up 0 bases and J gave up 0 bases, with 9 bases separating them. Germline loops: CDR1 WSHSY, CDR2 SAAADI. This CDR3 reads CASSESKKSSYEQYF. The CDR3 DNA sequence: TGCGCCAGCAGTGAGTCGAAGAAGAGCTCCTACGAGCAGTACTTC.

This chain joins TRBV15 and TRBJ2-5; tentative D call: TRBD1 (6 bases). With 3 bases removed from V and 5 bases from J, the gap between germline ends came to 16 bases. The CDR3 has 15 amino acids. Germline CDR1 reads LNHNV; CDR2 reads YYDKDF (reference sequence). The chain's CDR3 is CATSSTGTSYETQYF. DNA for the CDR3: TGTGCCACCAGCAGTACCGGGACATCCTATGAGACCCAGTACTTC.

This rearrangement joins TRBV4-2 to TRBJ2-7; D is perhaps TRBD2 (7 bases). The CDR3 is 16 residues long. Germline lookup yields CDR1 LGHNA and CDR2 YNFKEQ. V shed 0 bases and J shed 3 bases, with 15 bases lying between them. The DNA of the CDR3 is TGTGCCAGCAGCCAAGATAAGAGGGGGGGCGTCTACGAGCAGTACTTC. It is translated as CASSQDKRGGVYEQYF.

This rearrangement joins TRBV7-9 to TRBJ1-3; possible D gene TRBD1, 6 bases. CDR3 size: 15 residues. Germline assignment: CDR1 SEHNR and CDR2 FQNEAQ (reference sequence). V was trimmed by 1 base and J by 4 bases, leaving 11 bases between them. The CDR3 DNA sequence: TGTGCCAGCAGCTTAGGGCCAGGGGAAGGAAACACCATATATTTT. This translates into CASSLGPGEGNTIYF.

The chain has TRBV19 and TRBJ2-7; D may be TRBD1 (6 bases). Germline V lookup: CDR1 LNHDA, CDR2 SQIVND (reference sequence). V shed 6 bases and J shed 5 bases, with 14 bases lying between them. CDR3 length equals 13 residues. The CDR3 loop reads CASSVGGGHEQYF. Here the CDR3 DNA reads TGTGCCAGTAGCGTGGGTGGGGGCCACGAGCAGTACTTC.

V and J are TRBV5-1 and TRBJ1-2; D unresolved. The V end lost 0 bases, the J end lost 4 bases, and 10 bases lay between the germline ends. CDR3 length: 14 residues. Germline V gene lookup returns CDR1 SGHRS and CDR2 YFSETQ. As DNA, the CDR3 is TGCGCCAGCAGCTTGGGGACGGGAAGCTATGGCTACACCTTC. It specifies CASSLGTGSYGYTF.